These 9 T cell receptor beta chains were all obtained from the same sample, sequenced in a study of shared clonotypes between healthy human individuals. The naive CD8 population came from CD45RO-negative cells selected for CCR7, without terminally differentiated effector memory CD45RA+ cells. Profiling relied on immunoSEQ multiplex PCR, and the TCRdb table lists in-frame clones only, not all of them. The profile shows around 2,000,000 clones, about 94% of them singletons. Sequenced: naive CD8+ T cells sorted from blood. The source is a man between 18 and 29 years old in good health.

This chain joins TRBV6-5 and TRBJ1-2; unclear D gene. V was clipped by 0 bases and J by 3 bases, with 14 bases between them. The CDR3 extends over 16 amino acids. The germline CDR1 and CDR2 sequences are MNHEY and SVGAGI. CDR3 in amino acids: CASSYSISGRDYGYTF. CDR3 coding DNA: TGTGCCAGCAGTTACTCGATCTCCGGGAGGGACTATGGCTACACCTTC.

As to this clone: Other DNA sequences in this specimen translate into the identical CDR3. CDR3 in amino acids: CASSLNGYNEQFF. The CDR3 DNA reads as TGCGCCAGCAGCTTGAACGGATACAATGAGCAGTTCTTC. The chain uses TRBV5-1 and TRBJ2-1, with no clear D. Germline V gives CDR1 SGHRS, CDR2 YFSETQ. There are 13 residues in the CDR3. V gave up 1 base and J gave up 4 bases, with 6 bases separating them.

Here the CDR3 reads CASSHDSSYNSPLHF. In nucleotides, the CDR3 is TGTGCCAGCTCACACGACAGCTCCTATAATTCACCCCTCCACTTT. The chain recombines TRBV18 with TRBJ1-6, with TRBD1 as a possible D gene (5 bases). CDR1 is KGHSH and CDR2 is LQKENI in the germline V gene. The CDR3 extends over 15 amino acids. V dropped 4 bases and J dropped 0 bases, with 7 bases sitting between them. The whole variable domain, remainder taken from reference TRBV18 and TRBJ1-6, is NAGVMQNPRHLVRRRGQEARLRCSPMKGHSHVYWYRQLPEEGLKFMVYLQKENIIDESGMPKERFSAEFPKEGPSILRIQQVVRGDSAAYFCASSHDSSYNSPLHFGNGTRLTVT.

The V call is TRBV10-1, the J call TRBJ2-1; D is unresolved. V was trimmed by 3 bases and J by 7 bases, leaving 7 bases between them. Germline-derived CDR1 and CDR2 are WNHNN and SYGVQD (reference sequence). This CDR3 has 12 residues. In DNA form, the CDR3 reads TGCGCCAGCAGTGACGTGGCGAATGAGCAGTTCTTC. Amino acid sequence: CASSDVANEQFF.

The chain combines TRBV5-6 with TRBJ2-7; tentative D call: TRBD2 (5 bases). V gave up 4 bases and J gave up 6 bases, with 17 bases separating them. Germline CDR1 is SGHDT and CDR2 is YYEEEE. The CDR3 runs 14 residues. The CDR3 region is CASSQDYRGGEQYF. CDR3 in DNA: TGTGCCAGCAGCCAAGACTATCGTGGAGGCGAGCAGTACTTC.

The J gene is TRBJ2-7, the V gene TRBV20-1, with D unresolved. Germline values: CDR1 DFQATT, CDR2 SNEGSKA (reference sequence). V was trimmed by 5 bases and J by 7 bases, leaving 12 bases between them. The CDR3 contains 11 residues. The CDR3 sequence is CSAALGGEQYF. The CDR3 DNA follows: TGCAGTGCTGCGTTAGGTGGGGAGCAGTACTTC.

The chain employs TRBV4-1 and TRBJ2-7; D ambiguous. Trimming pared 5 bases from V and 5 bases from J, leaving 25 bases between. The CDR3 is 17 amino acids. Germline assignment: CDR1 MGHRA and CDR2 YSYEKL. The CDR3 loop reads CASSAKQALLGFHEQYF. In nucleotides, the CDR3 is TGCGCCAGCAGCGCGAAGCAGGCTCTTCTCGGGTTCCACGAGCAGTACTTC.

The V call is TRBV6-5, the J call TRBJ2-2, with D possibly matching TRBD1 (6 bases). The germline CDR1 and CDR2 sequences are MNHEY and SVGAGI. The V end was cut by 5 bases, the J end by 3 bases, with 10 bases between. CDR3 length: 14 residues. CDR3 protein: CASSRGGYTGELFF. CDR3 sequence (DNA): TGTGCCAGCAGTCGAGGGGGTTACACCGGGGAGCTGTTTTTT.

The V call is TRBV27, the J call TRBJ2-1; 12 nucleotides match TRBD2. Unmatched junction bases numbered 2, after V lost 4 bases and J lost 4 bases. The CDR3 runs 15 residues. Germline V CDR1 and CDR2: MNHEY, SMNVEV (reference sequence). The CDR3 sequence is CASSWTSGVYNEQFF. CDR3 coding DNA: TGTGCCAGCAGTTGGACTAGCGGGGTATACAATGAGCAGTTCTTC.